Described below is a single T cell receptor (beta chain) sequence and its context. In this sample, this clonotype turned up many times. No cognate antigen has been identified for it. It has no much larger one-base neighbor in the sample; base qualities were not kept. In the germline V gene (reference sequence), CDR1 corresponds to DFQATT and CDR2 to SNEGSKA. V loses 6 bases at its end and J loses 4 bases; junction bases beyond the gene matches: 11. Its CDR3 holds 14 amino acids, cysteine through phenylalanine. This entry keeps only the CDR3 DNA: 42 bases, framed from base 1. The source of the sample is a study of T cells in Graves' hyperthyroidism and ophthalmopathy (dated by TCRdb to the late 2010s). Study-level background: Peripheral blood was collected at initial diagnosis, before any treatment. To identify TCR V-J signatures that set the groups apart, the researchers used a discovery cohort of 100 patients, made up of 40 to 45 with Graves' ophthalmopathy and about 60 with stable Graves' hyperthyroidism. Whether ophthalmopathy could be predicted prospectively was tested in an independent validation cohort made up of under 20 hyperthyroidism patients plus 17 patients who later progressed to ophthalmopathy. The approximately 98 discovery patients were randomly divided into training and test sets at a 7:3 ratio. Thyroid tissue and blood T-cell repertoires from several Graves' hyperthyroidism patients were also compared in the study. Once sampling was done, hyperthyroidism patients were given methimazole at a starting dose of 30 mg daily, whereas ophthalmopathy patients were given high-dose intravenous methylprednisolone. TCR Vbeta CDR3 sequencing of roughly 140 peripheral blood samples (43 ophthalmopathy, about 75 hyperthyroidism and roughly 17 progressor patients) is reported in the paper. The research as a whole found: Sample size was not statistically predetermined, and blinding of investigators to group allocation was not performed. Most expanded thyroid clonotypes (frequency above 0.001) were also detected in blood, a finding suggesting that blood repertoires may reflect thyroid immune responses. In cross-validation, a model built on a 13 V-J signature told ophthalmopathy apart from stable hyperthyroidism with just under 90% sensitivity and approximately 84% specificity, and in testing the same model reached 80%/75%. During validation, the model predicted progression to ophthalmopathy a median of approximately 6 months ahead of onset, with almost 71% sensitivity and 72% to 80% specificity.

The TCR beta CDR3 regions were amplified from the RNA transcripts. The first round of RT-PCR for the TCR CDR3 was performed with the HTBI primer set and the Qiagen OneStep RT-PCR kit. A second multiplex PCR round built the libraries, followed by size selection and purification. Paired-end sequencing of the libraries was performed with 100 bp reads on an Illumina HiSeq2000. The authors' analysis ran thus. SOAPnuke was used to process the raw data, removing reads that contained adapters or uncalled bases, had a mean Phred below 15, or lacked an exact match to the constant primer or identifier. High-quality paired reads were merged using COPE v1.2.5, and each unique nucleotide sequence was defined as a clonotype. Clonotypes were aligned to IMGT TRBV, TRBD and TRBJ reference segments using MiTCR v1.1. Only V-J combinations with frequency above 0.0001, covering 99% to 99.2% of repertoires, were analysed. The TCS score was defined as F50 (clonal expansion) divided by E x V (chaos), with BLOSUM62-based TCRdist calculated between CDR3 peptides within each V-J. Welch's t-statistics and random forest reduced 450 to 600 V-J features to roughly 13, which were used in a naive Bayes classifier (R e1071). The similarity between thyroid and blood repertoires was quantified using the Morisita-Horn index. TCRdb reworked the public reads: Q25 trimming with fastp, MiXCR clone assembly, productive beta chains retained. Identical CDR3 protein sequences are pooled into one entry, listed with their most common genes and DNA. These V and J calls derive from TCRdb rather than the authors' analysis. This sample is represented by fewer than 650,000 distinct CDR3 sequences; 14% to 15% of them were singletons. The ten most abundant clones make up around 4% of the sample.

Ophthalmopathy patients had moderately to severely active disease, Clinical Activity Score of at least 3, NOSPECS grade of at least 4, and duration under 3 months. Patients with uncontrolled infections, other autoimmune diseases, pregnancy or lactation were excluded. Clinical symptoms, serum thyroxine and TRAb, thyroid ultrasound, and orbital computed tomography formed the basis for the diagnoses. PBMCs were separated from about 10 ml of fresh peripheral blood using Ficoll-Paque density gradient centrifugation. Total RNA was extracted with Trizol reagent, and quality was checked on an Agilent 2100 Bioanalyzer.

The sequenced material came from blood. This sequence was found in a woman between 40 and 50 years old with Graves' ophthalmopathy. The chain employs TRBV20-1 and TRBJ2-7, with 8 bases in between that match TRBD1. CDR3 region: CSAPRQGRSYEQYF. The sequenced DNA is TGCAGTGCCCCACGACAGGGGAGGTCGTACGAGCAGTACTTC.